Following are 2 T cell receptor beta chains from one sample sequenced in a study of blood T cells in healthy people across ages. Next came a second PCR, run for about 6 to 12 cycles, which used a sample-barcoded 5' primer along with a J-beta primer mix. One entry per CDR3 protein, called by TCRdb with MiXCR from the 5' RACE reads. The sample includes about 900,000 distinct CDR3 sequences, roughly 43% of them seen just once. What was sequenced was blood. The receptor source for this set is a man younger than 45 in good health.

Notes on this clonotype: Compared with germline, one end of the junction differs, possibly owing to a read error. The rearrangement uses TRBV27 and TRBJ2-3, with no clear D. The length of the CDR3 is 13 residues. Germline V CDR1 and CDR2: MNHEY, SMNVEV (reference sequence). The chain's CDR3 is CASRLSRIDTQYF. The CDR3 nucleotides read TGTGCCAGCAGGTTATCCCGGATAGATACGCAGTATTTT.

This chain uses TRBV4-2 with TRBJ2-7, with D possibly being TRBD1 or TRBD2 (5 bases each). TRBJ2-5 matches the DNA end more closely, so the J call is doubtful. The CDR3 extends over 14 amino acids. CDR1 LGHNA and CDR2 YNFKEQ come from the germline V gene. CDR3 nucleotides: TGTGCCAGCAGCCAAAAACTAGGGGCGGAGACCCAGTACTTC. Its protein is CASSQKLGAETQYF.